The rows below give T cell receptor beta chains drawn from one sample of a study of T cell changes during pregnancy in multiple sclerosis. Assay used: immunoSEQ multiplex PCR; TCRdb lists only in-frame clones, some missing. The data contain about 40,000 clones, over 75% of them singletons. The source material was CD8+ T cells from peripheral blood mononuclear cells, sampled before pregnancy. These receptors were obtained from a female donor with multiple sclerosis, enrolled in a pregnancy study. CDR3s include the opening cysteine and the closing phenylalanine or tryptophan. A D gene is named only where the DNA matches it firmly. The listing skips clone size in some rows; elsewhere it reads once, few, many or a size class.

cdr3_nt: TGTGCCAGCTCACCCGGACAGCTAATTGAAGCTTTCTTT; cdr3_aa: CASSPGQLIEAFF; v_call: TRBV7-9; clone_size: -; j_call: TRBJ1-1; d_call: -
cdr3_nt: TGTGCCAGCAGCTTGGGGGGACTAGCGGGGTACAATGAGCAGTTCTTC; cdr3_aa: CASSLGGLAGYNEQFF; v_call: TRBV5-6; clone_size: -; j_call: TRBJ2-1; d_call: TRBD2
cdr3_nt: TGTGCCAGCCCCGCTAGCGGGCCGAGCTCCTACGAGCAGTACTTC; cdr3_aa: CASPASGPSSYEQYF; v_call: TRBV9; clone_size: -; j_call: TRBJ2-7; d_call: TRBD2
cdr3_nt: TGTGCCAGCAGTGCCTCGATGGAGGGGCAGGGTGAAAAACTGTTTTTT; cdr3_aa: CASSASMEGQGEKLFF; v_call: TRBV28; clone_size: -; j_call: TRBJ1-4; d_call: -
cdr3_nt: TGTGCCAGCAGTGAAGTCTCTTACAATGAGCAGTTCTTC; cdr3_aa: CASSEVSYNEQFF; v_call: TRBV6-1; clone_size: once; j_call: TRBJ2-1; d_call: -
cdr3_nt: TGTGCCAGCAGCCCAGGACAGGGGACGGAGACCCAGTACTTC; cdr3_aa: CASSPGQGTETQYF; v_call: TRBV13; clone_size: -; j_call: TRBJ2-5; d_call: TRBD1
cdr3_nt: TGCGCCAGCCCCATTCGAGGGCTATCGAGCTCCTACGAGCAGTACTTC; cdr3_aa: CASPIRGLSSSYEQYF; v_call: TRBV10-1; clone_size: -; j_call: TRBJ2-7; d_call: -
cdr3_nt: TGTGCCAGCAGCACAAGACAGGGCGAATCTTCCGGGGAGCTGTTTTTT; cdr3_aa: CASSTRQGESSGELFF; v_call: TRBV7-3; clone_size: -; j_call: TRBJ2-2; d_call: TRBD1
cdr3_nt: TGTGCCAGCAGCTTGAACCGGCGGGGGTACGAGCAGTACTTC; cdr3_aa: CASSLNRRGYEQYF; v_call: TRBV5-4; clone_size: -; j_call: TRBJ2-7; d_call: TRBD2
cdr3_nt: TGTGCCAGCAGCCCAGGATTGAACACTGAAGCTTTCTTT; cdr3_aa: CASSPGLNTEAFF; v_call: TRBV6-5; clone_size: -; j_call: TRBJ1-1; d_call: -
cdr3_nt: TGTGCCACCGCAGGAACAGGGGGTAGTCCCGGGGAGCTGTTTTTT; cdr3_aa: CATAGTGGSPGELFF; v_call: TRBV2; clone_size: -; j_call: TRBJ2-2; d_call: TRBD1
cdr3_nt: TGTGCCAGCAGCCCCCCCGGGAGGGGGCGAGTTGAAAAACTGTTTTTT; cdr3_aa: CASSPPGRGRVEKLFF; v_call: TRBV28; clone_size: -; j_call: TRBJ1-4; d_call: TRBD1
cdr3_nt: TGTGCCAGCAGCTTAAATACCGGGACACAAAACACAGATACGCAGTATTTT; cdr3_aa: CASSLNTGTQNTDTQYF; v_call: TRBV7-8; clone_size: -; j_call: TRBJ2-3; d_call: -
cdr3_nt: TGTGCCAGCAGGATTACAGGGTTGGCAGATACGCAGTATTTT; cdr3_aa: CASRITGLADTQYF; v_call: TRBV27; clone_size: -; j_call: TRBJ2-3; d_call: -
cdr3_nt: TGTGCCAGTAGTATCCGGACTAGCGGGAGCTTCGATACGCAGTATTTT; cdr3_aa: CASSIRTSGSFDTQYF; v_call: TRBV19; clone_size: few; j_call: TRBJ2-3; d_call: TRBD2
cdr3_nt: TGTGCCAGTAGTTGGGGGGGGCACACTGAAGCTTTCTTT; cdr3_aa: CASSWGGHTEAFF; v_call: TRBV19; clone_size: -; j_call: TRBJ1-1; d_call: -
cdr3_nt: TGTGCCAGTAGTACCGGAGCGGGAGGATTGAGCACAGATACGCAGTATTTT; cdr3_aa: CASSTGAGGLSTDTQYF; v_call: TRBV19; clone_size: -; j_call: TRBJ2-3; d_call: TRBD2
cdr3_nt: TGTGCCAGCGGCGAGTTAGGGGGCATGGGAGACAATCAGCCCCAGCATTTT; cdr3_aa: CASGELGGMGDNQPQHF; v_call: TRBV19; clone_size: -; j_call: TRBJ1-5; d_call: TRBD1
cdr3_nt: TGTGCCAGCAGTTCTCCACAGGGGGCTCATGGCGAGCAGTACTTC; cdr3_aa: CASSSPQGAHGEQYF; v_call: TRBV27; clone_size: -; j_call: TRBJ2-7; d_call: TRBD1
cdr3_nt: TGTGCCAGCGGAACGACAGGGGACCCACTTGCAACTAATGAAAAACTGTTTTTT; cdr3_aa: CASGTTGDPLATNEKLFF; v_call: TRBV9; clone_size: once; j_call: TRBJ1-4; d_call: TRBD1
cdr3_nt: TGTGCCAGCACATCCCCGGGCACCGGGGAGCTGTTTTTT; cdr3_aa: CASTSPGTGELFF; v_call: TRBV6-5; clone_size: few; j_call: TRBJ2-2; d_call: -
cdr3_nt: TGTGCCTGGTACCTCGGGGGACCCACTGAAGCTTTCTTT; cdr3_aa: CAWYLGGPTEAFF; v_call: TRBV30; clone_size: -; j_call: TRBJ1-1; d_call: -
cdr3_nt: TGTGCCAGCCAGGACAGGGCCCATGAGCAGTTCTTC; cdr3_aa: CASQDRAHEQFF; v_call: TRBV27; clone_size: -; j_call: TRBJ2-1; d_call: TRBD1
cdr3_nt: TGTGCCAGCAGTTTGGGTTGGGCTTACAATGAGCAGTTCTTC; cdr3_aa: CASSLGWAYNEQFF; v_call: TRBV27; clone_size: -; j_call: TRBJ2-1; d_call: -
cdr3_nt: TGTGCCAGCCGAGGCGGGGATACGCAGTATTTT; cdr3_aa: CASRGGDTQYF; v_call: TRBV19; clone_size: -; j_call: TRBJ2-3; d_call: -
cdr3_nt: TGTGCCTGGAGTGCGGGGACTAACACTGAAGCTTTCTTT; cdr3_aa: CAWSAGTNTEAFF; v_call: TRBV30; clone_size: few; j_call: TRBJ1-1; d_call: -